The clone carrying this T cell receptor beta chain was counted at least ten times. The target antigen is unknown. The CDR3 is 14 amino acids. V shed 5 bases, J shed 3 bases, and the junction held 3 bases outside the gene matches. This sample was included in a study of T cells after yellow fever vaccination. One entry per CDR3 protein, called by TCRdb with MiXCR from the 5' RACE reads. The top ten hold roughly a third of the sample, which has approximately 160,000 distinct CDR3 sequences, roughly 9% seen once. General study points: The study re-detected most primary-vaccination clones after the booster (around 96% CD4, roughly 88% CD8).

V gene TRBV12-3 or TRBV12-4 combines with J gene TRBJ1-1; TRBD1 agrees at 10 bases. This clonotype was sampled from a man aged 18 to 29 who received the YFV17D yellow fever vaccine. The input for sequencing was CD8+ T cells sorted from PBMCs, taken 45 days after the yellow fever booster vaccination. CDR3 DNA: TGTGCCAGCAGTCCCGGGACAGGGGACACTGAAGCTTTCTTT. Amino acids: CASSPGTGDTEAFF.